This T cell receptor beta chain appears in the sequencing data of a study of T cell clonality in common variable immunodeficiency. General study results and limits: What drives increased CVID clonality needs T cell subpopulation sequencing. TCRbeta clonality was increased in CVID versus healthy controls. Common variable immunodeficiency TCR beta sequences reportedly had fewer deletions and N-nucleotide insertions.

V was clipped by 0 bases and J by 0 bases, with 12 bases between them. Germline V gene lookup returns CDR1 GTSNPN and CDR2 SVGIG (reference sequence). This CDR3 comprises 16 residues. Ten or more counts support this clone. Antigen specificity is unknown. Coverage ceases 3 residues before the CDR3 finishes, and the germline J gene fills in the end. Sequencing input was equivalent genomic DNA from CVID and controls. The method was immunoSEQ multiplex PCR; TCRdb's version includes in-frame clones alone and lacks a portion of them. The profile covers more than 45,000 clones, none occurring a single time. The V call is TRBV30, the J call TRBJ1-3, with D unclear. Sample: peripheral blood mononuclear cells. The receptor comes from a person aged 18-70 years in good health. The CDR3 region is CAWSVGIQPSGNTIYF. The sequenced CDR3 bases are TGTGCCTGGAGTGTTGGTATACAGCCCTCTGGAAACACC.